These 11 T cell receptor beta chains were sequenced from one sample in a study of T cell repertoires and HLA-DP antigens. TCRdb's copy holds only in-frame clones and misses some; the assay was immunoSEQ multiplex PCR. The table includes thousands of clones, about 68% detected once. After about 15 days' expansion, CD4+ cells were restimulated less than 30 h with HeLa expressing allogeneic DPB1. HeLa stimulator cells carried retrovirally transduced HLA-DPA1/DPB1, HLA-DM, invariant chain and CD80. Material: CD137- CD4+ T cells from cultured PBMCs. These receptors came from a man aged 45 to 65 in good health and CMV-seronegative.

The genes are TRBV10-3 and TRBJ2-1, with TRBD2 as a possible D gene (5 bases). V was trimmed by 2 bases and J by 11 bases, leaving 7 bases between them. The CDR3 is 11 residues long. Germline V gene data show CDR1 as ENHRY and CDR2 as SYGVKD. The CDR3 here is CAISERDQQFF. The CDR3 DNA reads as TGTGCCATCAGTGAGCGGGATCAGCAGTTCTTC.

The chain joins TRBV2 to TRBJ1-3; 8 nucleotides line up with TRBD1. The CDR3 has 13 amino acids. V lost 8 bases, J lost 4 bases, and 4 bases stayed unmatched. Germline CDR1 reads SNHLY; CDR2 reads FYNNEI. CDR3 in amino acids: CASRTGRGNTIYF. The CDR3 DNA follows: TGTGCCAGCCGGACAGGGCGAGGAAACACCATATATTTT.

The V gene is TRBV6-1, the J gene TRBJ1-5; D is perhaps TRBD1 (6 bases). Germline V lookup: CDR1 MNHNS, CDR2 SASEGT. This CDR3 region has 15 residues. The ends were cut back, 4 bases at V and 3 bases at J, with 13 bases in the middle. For the CDR3, the DNA is TGTGCCAGCAGTGGTCAGGGGTTCGTCAATCAGCCCCAGCATTTT. Its translation is CASSGQGFVNQPQHF.

The chain is built from TRBV28 and TRBJ1-4; 7 bases agree with TRBD1. The CDR3 covers 14 residues. J was trimmed by 5 bases and V by 3 bases; bases with no gene match: 3. CDR1 and CDR2 (germline): MDHEN, SYDVKM. CDR3 amino acids: CASSLIQGNEKLFF. The CDR3 nucleotides read TGTGCCAGCAGTTTGATACAGGGGAATGAAAAACTGTTTTTT.

The chain joins TRBV30 to TRBJ1-1; D not resolved. The CDR3 is made up of 12 amino acids. Germline values: CDR1 GTSNPN, CDR2 SVGIG (reference sequence). V lost 5 bases and J 1 base, leaving 8 bases between the germline ends. In DNA, the CDR3 is TGTGCCTGGGCGAGTCGGAACACTGAAGCTTTCTTT. Its translation is CAWASRNTEAFF.

The V call is TRBV7-2, the J call TRBJ1-1; no clear D gene. Germline V gives CDR1 SGHTA, CDR2 FQGNSA. The CDR3 sequence is 14 residues long. V was pared by 2 bases and J by 1 base, with 8 bases between. CDR3 residues: CASSLSYTNTEAFF. In nucleotides, the CDR3 is TGTGCCAGCAGCTTATCATATACGAACACTGAAGCTTTCTTT. Using reference TRBV7-2 and TRBJ1-1 for the parts outside the CDR3, the full variable domain is GAGVSQSPSNKVTEKGKDVELRCDPISGHTALYWYRQSLGQGLEFLIYFQGNSAPDKSGLPSDRFSAERTGGSVSTLTIQRTQQEDSAVYLCASSLSYTNTEAFFGQGTRLTVV.

The chain joins TRBV2 to TRBJ2-5; the match to TRBD2 covers 12 bases. V dropped 8 bases and J dropped 1; count of bases not matched to a gene: 5. The CDR3 is 15 amino acids. Germline CDR1 SNHLY, CDR2 FYNNEI. The CDR3 here is CASGGLAGFQETQYF. In nucleotides, the CDR3 is TGTGCCAGCGGGGGACTAGCGGGTTTCCAAGAGACCCAGTACTTC.

This chain uses TRBV14 with TRBJ2-3; D remains ambiguous. The CDR3 is 18 residues long. V was shortened by 0 bases and J by 5 bases, with 21 bases between the two germline ends. Germline V gene lookup returns CDR1 SGHDN and CDR2 FVKESK. This CDR3 is CASSQDLLWPRGKDTQYF. CDR3 nucleotides: TGTGCCAGCAGCCAAGATCTCTTGTGGCCCAGAGGAAAAGATACGCAGTATTTT.

The chain joins TRBV7-2 to TRBJ1-2; 7 bases are a match to TRBD1. Looked up from germline, CDR1 is SGHTA and CDR2 is FQGNSA. The CDR3 contains 14 residues. With 1 base clipped from V and 5 bases from J, the junction kept 4 bases outside the gene matches. As DNA, the CDR3 is TGTGCCAGCAGCTTAGTGGGGACAGTTTATGGCTACACCTTC. It yields the protein CASSLVGTVYGYTF.

The chain links TRBV28 to TRBJ1-2; TRBD1 aligns across 9 bases. CDR3 length: 14 residues. The germline V gene encodes CDR1 MDHEN and CDR2 SYDVKM. V lost 6 bases, J lost 3 bases, and 5 bases stayed unmatched. The CDR3 DNA reads TGTGCCAGCAGAGGACAGGGGAGGGACTATGGCTACACCTTC. Protein sequence: CASRGQGRDYGYTF.

This chain links TRBV2 with TRBJ2-2; D not certain. Germline V lookup: CDR1 SNHLY, CDR2 FYNNEI. V was clipped by 5 bases and J by 5 bases, with 9 bases between them. CDR3 length: 13 residues. CDR3 loop: CASSLMGTGELFF. CDR3 DNA: TGTGCCAGCAGTCTCATGGGGACCGGGGAGCTGTTTTTT.